Each of the 8 T cell receptor beta chains below was sequenced from the same sample in a study of blood T cell repertoires in COVID-19. The protocol was immunoSEQ multiplex PCR, while the TCRdb copy is restricted to in-frame clones and leaves out a portion. The sample records around 180,000 clones, about 91% being singletons. Sequencing used PBMCs or T cells enriched from blood (not recorded which). Receptors originate from a woman in her thirties or forties with acute COVID-19.

The J gene is TRBJ1-6, the V gene TRBV27; weak D call: TRBD1 (6 bases). Trimming cost V 4 bases and J 4 bases, with 11 bases left between them. CDR3 length equals 15 residues. In germline, CDR1 is MNHEY, CDR2 SMNVEV (reference sequence). The CDR3 protein is CASSSRQGYNSPLHF. DNA of the CDR3: TGTGCCAGCAGTTCCCGGCAGGGGTATAATTCACCCCTCCACTTT.

The chain couples TRBV15 to TRBJ2-7, with 9 bases matching TRBD2. Trimming took 0 bases from V and 1 from J; bases not matched to a gene: 10. The CDR3 is 18 residues long. CDR1 and CDR2 (germline): LNHNV, YYDKDF (reference sequence). The DNA for the CDR3 is TGTGCCACCAGCAGAGATCCGATTAGCGGGAGTAGATCCTACGAGCAGTACTTC. Translating gives CATSRDPISGSRSYEQYF.

This clone was seen a single time. This chain joins TRBV7-9 and TRBJ1-2; D perhaps matches TRBD1 (5 bases). The CDR3 extends over 12 amino acids. The germline V and J ends were trimmed by 5 bases and 14 bases, with 18 bases remaining between them. Per the germline V gene, CDR1 is SEHNR and CDR2 is FQNEAQ (reference sequence). The CDR3 nucleotides read TGTGCCAGCAGCCCGGACCGGGCCGGGGGGACCTTC. Residues: CASSPDRAGGTF.

This chain links TRBV30 with TRBJ2-3, with D possibly being TRBD1 (5 bases). This CDR3 comprises 13 residues. CDR1 is GTSNPN and CDR2 is SVGIG in the germline V gene (reference sequence). V dropped 3 bases and J dropped 13 bases, with 20 bases sitting between them. The CDR3 region is CAWSPRAFLAKYF. CDR3 DNA sequence: TGTGCCTGGAGCCCCAGGGCCTTCCTCGCGAAGTATTTT.

This clone was detected once. The V and J genes are TRBV5-6 and TRBJ1-2, with 8 bases matching TRBD1. The CDR3 length is 13 residues. CDR1 and CDR2 from the germline V gene are SGHDT and YYEEEE. Losses at the gene ends were 3 bases for V and 12 bases for J; bases not matched to a gene: 10. The CDR3 nucleotides read TGTGCCAGCAGCTCCACCAGGACAGGGCCTGACACCTTC. It specifies CASSSTRTGPDTF.

This clone showed up just once. This sequence joins TRBV7-8 and TRBJ2-5, with a possible D match to TRBD2 (5 bases). CDR3 length equals 14 residues. V lost 3 bases and J 3 bases, leaving 11 bases between the germline ends. CDR1 and CDR2 (germline): SGHVS, FQNEAQ. The CDR3 DNA is TGTGCCAGCAGCTTCCCGGGGTCCAAAGAGACCCAGTACTTC. Translated, it gives CASSFPGSKETQYF. Together with reference TRBV7-8 and TRBJ2-5, the CDR3 gives the full variable domain: GAGVSQSPRYKVAKRGQDVALRCDPISGHVSLFWYQQALGQGPEFLTYFQNEAQLDKSGLPSDRFFAERPEGSVSTLKIQRTQQEDSAVYLCASSFPGSKETQYFGPGTRLLVL.

The chain employs TRBV5-5 and TRBJ2-6; 14 positions agree with TRBD2. Germline lookup yields CDR1 SGHKS and CDR2 YYEKEE (reference sequence). The CDR3 is 19 residues long. Losses at the gene ends were 2 bases for V and 1 base for J; bases not matched to a gene: 5. The CDR3 DNA reads TGTGCCAGCAGCTTAAGGACTAGCGGGGGGTTGTCTGGGGCCAACGTCCTGACTTTC. It specifies CASSLRTSGGLSGANVLTF.

The V call is TRBV6-4, the J call TRBJ2-3; 8 bases line up with TRBD2. CDR1 and CDR2 (germline): MRHNA, SNTAGT. The V gene end was trimmed by 5 bases and the J gene end by 3 bases; junction bases not matched to a gene: 10. There are 16 residues in the CDR3. This CDR3 is CASSQNSGGATDTQYF. The CDR3 DNA is TGTGCCAGCAGTCAAAATTCGGGGGGGGCAACAGATACGCAGTATTTT.